This T cell receptor (beta chain) stems from a study of blood T cells in healthy people across ages. Findings and limits, study-wide: Higher diversity and more naive CD4+ cells were features of long-lived donors, compared to aged donors.

There are a few counts of this clonotype. Its specificity is unknown. A sample-barcoded 5' primer and a J-beta primer mix were used in a second PCR of roughly 7 to 11 cycles. MiXCR was run by TCRdb on the 5' RACE reads, yielding one entry per CDR3 protein. The sample records about 760,000 distinct CDR3 sequences, roughly 25% being singletons. Germline V gene sequence: CDR1 MNHNY, CDR2 SVGAGI (reference sequence). The CDR3 runs 22 residues. Trimming shortened V by 3 bases and J by 1 base, and 31 bases separated the two germline ends. Every sample had a minimum of 6 million PBMCs isolated. These same data were also listed under a study on T cells of mothers and their children. This second study says: Slightly higher overlap, not significant, was seen in related mother-child pairs than in unrelated pairs.

The sequenced sample was blood. This clonotype originated in a boy younger than 18 in good health. V usage is TRBV6-6 and J usage is TRBJ2-1, with D possibly called TRBD1 or TRBD2 (6 bases each). The CDR3 loop reads CASSYIPGVEEGGTTSYNEQFF. CDR3 DNA: TGTGCCAGCAGTTATATCCCAGGAGTTGAAGAGGGGGGCACCACATCCTACAATGAGCAGTTCTTC.